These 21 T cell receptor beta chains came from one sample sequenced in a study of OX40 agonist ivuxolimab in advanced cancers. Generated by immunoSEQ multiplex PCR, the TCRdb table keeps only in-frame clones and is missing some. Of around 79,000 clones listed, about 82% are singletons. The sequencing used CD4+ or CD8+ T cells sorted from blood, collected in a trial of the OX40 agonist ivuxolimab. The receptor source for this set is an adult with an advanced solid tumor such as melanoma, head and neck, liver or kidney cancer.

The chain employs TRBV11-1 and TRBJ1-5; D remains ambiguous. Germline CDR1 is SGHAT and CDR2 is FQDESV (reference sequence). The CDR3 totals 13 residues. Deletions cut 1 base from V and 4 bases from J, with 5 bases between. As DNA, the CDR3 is TGTGCCAGCAGCTTAGTACAAAATCAGCCCCAGCATTTT. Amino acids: CASSLVQNQPQHF.

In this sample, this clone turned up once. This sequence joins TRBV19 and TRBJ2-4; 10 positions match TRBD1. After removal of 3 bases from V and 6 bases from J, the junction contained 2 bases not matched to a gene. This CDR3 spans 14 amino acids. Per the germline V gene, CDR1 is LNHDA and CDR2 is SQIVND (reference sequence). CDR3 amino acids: CASSIGQGGNIQYF. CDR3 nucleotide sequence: TGTGCCAGTAGTATTGGACAGGGGGGAAACATTCAGTACTTC.

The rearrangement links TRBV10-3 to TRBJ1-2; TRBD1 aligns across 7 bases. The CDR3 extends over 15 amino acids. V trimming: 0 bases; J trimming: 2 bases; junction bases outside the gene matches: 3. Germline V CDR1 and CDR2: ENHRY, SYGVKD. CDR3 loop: CAISESRQGNYGYTF. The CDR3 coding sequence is TGTGCCATCAGTGAGTCCCGACAGGGCAACTATGGCTACACCTTC.

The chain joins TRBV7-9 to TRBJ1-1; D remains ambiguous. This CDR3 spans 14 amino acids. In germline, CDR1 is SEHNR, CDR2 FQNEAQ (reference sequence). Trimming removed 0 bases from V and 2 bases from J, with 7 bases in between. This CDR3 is CASSLAGINTEAFF. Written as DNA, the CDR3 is TGTGCCAGCAGCTTAGCCGGAATCAACACTGAAGCTTTCTTT.

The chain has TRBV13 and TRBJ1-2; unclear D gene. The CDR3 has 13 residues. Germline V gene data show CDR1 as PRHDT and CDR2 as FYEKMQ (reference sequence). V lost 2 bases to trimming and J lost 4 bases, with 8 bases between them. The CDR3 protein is CASSLSEVYGYTF. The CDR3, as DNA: TGTGCCAGCAGCTTATCCGAGGTCTATGGCTACACCTTC.

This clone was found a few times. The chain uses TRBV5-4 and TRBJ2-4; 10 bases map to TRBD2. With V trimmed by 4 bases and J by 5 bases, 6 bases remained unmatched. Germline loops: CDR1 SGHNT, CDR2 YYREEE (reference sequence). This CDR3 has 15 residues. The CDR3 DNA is TGTGCCAGCAGCCTGGGACTAGCGAGCGAAAACATTCAGTACTTC. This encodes CASSLGLASENIQYF.

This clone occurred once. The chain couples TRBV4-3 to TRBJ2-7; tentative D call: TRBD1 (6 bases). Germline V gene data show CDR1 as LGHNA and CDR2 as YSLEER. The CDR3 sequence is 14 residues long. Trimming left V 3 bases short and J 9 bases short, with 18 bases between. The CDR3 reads CASSHGTNAGRQYF. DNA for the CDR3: TGCGCCAGCAGCCACGGGACAAACGCTGGGCGGCAGTACTTC.

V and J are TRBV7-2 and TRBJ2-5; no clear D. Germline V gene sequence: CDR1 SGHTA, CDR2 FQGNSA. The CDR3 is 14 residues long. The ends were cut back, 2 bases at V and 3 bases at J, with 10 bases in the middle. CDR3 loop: CASSLSRGEETQYF. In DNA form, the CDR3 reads TGTGCCAGCAGCTTATCCCGCGGAGAAGAGACCCAGTACTTC.

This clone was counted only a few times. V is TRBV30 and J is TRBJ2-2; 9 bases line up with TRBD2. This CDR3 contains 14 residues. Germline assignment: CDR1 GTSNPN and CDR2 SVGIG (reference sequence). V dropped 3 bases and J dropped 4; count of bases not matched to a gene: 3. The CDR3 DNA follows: TGTGCCTGGAGCCGCGGGGGGGTCACCGGGGAGCTGTTTTTT. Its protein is CAWSRGGVTGELFF.

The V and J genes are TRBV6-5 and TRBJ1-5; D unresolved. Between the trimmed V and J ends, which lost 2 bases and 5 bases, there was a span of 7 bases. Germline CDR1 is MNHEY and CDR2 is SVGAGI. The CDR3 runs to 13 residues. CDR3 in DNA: TGTGCCAGCAGTTACCGAGAGGATCAGCCCCAGCATTTT. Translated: CASSYREDQPQHF.

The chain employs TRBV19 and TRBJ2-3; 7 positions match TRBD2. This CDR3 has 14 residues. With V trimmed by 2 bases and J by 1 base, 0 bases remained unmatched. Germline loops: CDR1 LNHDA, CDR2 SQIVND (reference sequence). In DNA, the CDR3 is TGTGCCAGTAGTATACGGGGGGGCACAGATACGCAGTATTTT. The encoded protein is CASSIRGGTDTQYF. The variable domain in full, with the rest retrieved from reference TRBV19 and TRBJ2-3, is DGGITQSPKYLFRKEGQNVTLSCEQNLNHDAMYWYRQDPGQGLRLIYYSQIVNDFQKGDIAEGYSVSREKKESFPLTVTSAQKNPTAFYLCASSIRGGTDTQYFGPGTRLTVL.

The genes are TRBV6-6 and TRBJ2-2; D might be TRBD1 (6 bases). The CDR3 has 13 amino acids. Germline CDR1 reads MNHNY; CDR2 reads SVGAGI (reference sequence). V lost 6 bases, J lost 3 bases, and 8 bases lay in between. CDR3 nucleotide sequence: TGTGCCAGCAGAACAGGGCACACCGGGGAGCTGTTTTTT. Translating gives CASRTGHTGELFF.

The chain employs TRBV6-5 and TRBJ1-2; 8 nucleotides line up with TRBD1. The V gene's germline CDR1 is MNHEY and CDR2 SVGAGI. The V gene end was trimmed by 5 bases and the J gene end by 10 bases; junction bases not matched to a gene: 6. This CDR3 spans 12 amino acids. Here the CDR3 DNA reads TGTGCCAGCAGTAAGACAGGGGACGTCTACACCTTC. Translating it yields CASSKTGDVYTF.

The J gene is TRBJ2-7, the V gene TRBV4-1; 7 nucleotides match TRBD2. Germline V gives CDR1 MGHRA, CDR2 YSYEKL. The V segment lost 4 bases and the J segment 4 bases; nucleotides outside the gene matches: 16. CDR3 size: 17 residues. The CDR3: CASSRVQSSGEGYEQYF. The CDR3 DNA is TGCGCCAGCAGCCGGGTCCAAAGCAGTGGGGAGGGTTACGAGCAGTACTTC.

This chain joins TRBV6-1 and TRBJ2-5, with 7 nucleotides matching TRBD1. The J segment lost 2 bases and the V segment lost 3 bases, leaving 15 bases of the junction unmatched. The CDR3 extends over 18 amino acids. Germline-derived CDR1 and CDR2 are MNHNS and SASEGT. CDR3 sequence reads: CASSERGLELRRQETQYF. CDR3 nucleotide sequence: TGTGCCAGCAGTGAGAGGGGGCTAGAGTTACGCCGGCAAGAGACCCAGTACTTC.

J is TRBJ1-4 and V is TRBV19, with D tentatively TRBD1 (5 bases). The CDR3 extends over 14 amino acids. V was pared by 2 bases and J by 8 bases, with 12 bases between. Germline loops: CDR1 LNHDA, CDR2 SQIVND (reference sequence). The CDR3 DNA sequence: TGTGCCAGTAGTATAAACGCGGGGCCCGAAAAACTGTTTTTT. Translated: CASSINAGPEKLFF. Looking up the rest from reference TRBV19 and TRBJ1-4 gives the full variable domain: DGGITQSPKYLFRKEGQNVTLSCEQNLNHDAMYWYRQDPGQGLRLIYYSQIVNDFQKGDIAEGYSVSREKKESFPLTVTSAQKNPTAFYLCASSINAGPEKLFFGSGTQLSVL.

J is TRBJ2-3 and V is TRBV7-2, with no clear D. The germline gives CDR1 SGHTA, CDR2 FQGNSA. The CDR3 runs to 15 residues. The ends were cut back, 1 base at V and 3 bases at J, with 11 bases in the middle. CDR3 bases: TGTGCCAGCAGCTTAGTGTACAGTTCAACAGATACGCAGTATTTT. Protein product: CASSLVYSSTDTQYF.

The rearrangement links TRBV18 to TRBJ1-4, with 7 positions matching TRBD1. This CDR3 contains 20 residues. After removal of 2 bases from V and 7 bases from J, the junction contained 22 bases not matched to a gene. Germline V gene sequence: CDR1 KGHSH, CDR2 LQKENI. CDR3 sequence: CASSPGLGTVTVRPAEKLFF. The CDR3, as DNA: TGTGCCAGCTCACCAGGTCTCGGGACAGTTACAGTAAGGCCTGCTGAAAAACTGTTTTTT.

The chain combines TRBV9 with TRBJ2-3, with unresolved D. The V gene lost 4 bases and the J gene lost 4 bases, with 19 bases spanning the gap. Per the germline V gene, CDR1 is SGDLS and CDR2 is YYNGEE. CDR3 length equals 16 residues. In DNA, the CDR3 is TGTGCCAGCAGCCCCCTAGGGTTCCCTCTCGCAGATACGCAGTATTTT. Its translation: CASSPLGFPLADTQYF.

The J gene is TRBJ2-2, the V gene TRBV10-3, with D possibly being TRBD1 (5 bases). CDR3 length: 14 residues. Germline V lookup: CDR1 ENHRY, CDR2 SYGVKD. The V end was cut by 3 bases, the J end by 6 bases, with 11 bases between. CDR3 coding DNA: TGTGCCATCAGTGACAGGGTCCCGGCCGGGGAGCTGTTTTTT. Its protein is CAISDRVPAGELFF.

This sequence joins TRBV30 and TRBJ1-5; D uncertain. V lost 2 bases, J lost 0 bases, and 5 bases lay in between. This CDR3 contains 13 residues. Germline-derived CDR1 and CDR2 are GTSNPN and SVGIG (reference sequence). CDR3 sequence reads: CAWSLGSNQPQHF. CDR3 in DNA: TGTGCCTGGAGTCTTGGTAGCAATCAGCCCCAGCATTTT.